The rows below give T cell receptor beta chains drawn from one sample of a study of cytomegalovirus exposure and HLA in healthy donors. Some clones are missing from TCRdb's copy, which holds only in-frame ones; the method was immunoSEQ multiplex PCR. The table has approximately 78,000 clones, approximately 70% seen once. Sample: PBMCs. The receptors here all came from a man aged 35 to 55 in good health and CMV-seropositive. Each CDR3 is given with its conserved first and last residue. The order of the fields is CDR3 length, clone size, V gene, D gene, J gene, CDR3 DNA, CDR3 protein. A D gene is named only where the DNA matches it firmly. Part of the rows lack a size; the others show once, few, many or a class for expanded clones.

CDR3 length: 14; clone size: -; V gene: TRBV9; D gene: TRBD1; J gene: TRBJ1-2; CDR3 DNA: TGTGCCAGCAGATCCGGGACAGGGGGAGGGGGCTACACCTTC; CDR3 protein: CASRSGTGGGGYTF
CDR3 length: 16; clone size: -; V gene: TRBV7-9; D gene: TRBD2; J gene: TRBJ2-7; CDR3 DNA: TGTGCCAGCAGTTATGGACTAGCGGGGAGCTCCTACGAGCAGTACTTC; CDR3 protein: CASSYGLAGSSYEQYF
CDR3 length: 16; clone size: -; V gene: TRBV5-4; D gene: -; J gene: TRBJ2-1; CDR3 DNA: TGTGCCAGCAGCTTGGGTACAGCGGGCTCCTACAATGAGCAGTTCTTC; CDR3 protein: CASSLGTAGSYNEQFF
CDR3 length: 14; clone size: -; V gene: TRBV7-8; D gene: -; J gene: TRBJ2-3; CDR3 DNA: TGTGCCAGCAGCTTAACCAGAGGTGCCCCTACGCAGTATTTT; CDR3 protein: CASSLTRGAPTQYF
CDR3 length: 15; clone size: -; V gene: TRBV27; D gene: TRBD1; J gene: TRBJ2-3; CDR3 DNA: TGTGCCAGCTCTTACAGGGGGACTAGCACAGATACGCAGTATTTT; CDR3 protein: CASSYRGTSTDTQYF
CDR3 length: 14; clone size: -; V gene: TRBV7-8; D gene: -; J gene: TRBJ1-4; CDR3 DNA: TGTGCCAGCAGCTTGAACAGCGGGGACGAAAAACTGTTTTTT; CDR3 protein: CASSLNSGDEKLFF
CDR3 length: 14; clone size: -; V gene: TRBV2; D gene: TRBD1; J gene: TRBJ1-1; CDR3 DNA: TGTGCCAGCAAAGGACAGGCATTCCGAGGTGAAGCTTTCTTT; CDR3 protein: CASKGQAFRGEAFF
CDR3 length: 16; clone size: few; V gene: TRBV4-3; D gene: TRBD1; J gene: TRBJ1-4; CDR3 DNA: TGCGCCAGCAGCCAAGAGCTAAACAGGGGTTCTGAAAAACTGTTTTTT; CDR3 protein: CASSQELNRGSEKLFF
CDR3 length: 15; clone size: -; V gene: TRBV19; D gene: -; J gene: TRBJ1-5; CDR3 DNA: TGTGCCAGTAGTATAGATTTTTCGACAGATCAGCCCCAGCATTTT; CDR3 protein: CASSIDFSTDQPQHF
CDR3 length: 16; clone size: -; V gene: TRBV2; D gene: -; J gene: TRBJ1-6; CDR3 DNA: TGTGCCAGCAGTGAATACGGGAGCTCCTATAATTCACCCCTCCACTTT; CDR3 protein: CASSEYGSSYNSPLHF
CDR3 length: 14; clone size: -; V gene: TRBV14; D gene: TRBD1; J gene: TRBJ2-7; CDR3 DNA: TGTGCCAGCAGCCCGGGACAGGGGGCATTCGAGCAGTACTTC; CDR3 protein: CASSPGQGAFEQYF
CDR3 length: 13; clone size: -; V gene: TRBV7-3; D gene: -; J gene: TRBJ2-2; CDR3 DNA: TGTGCCAGCAGCTTAAAGTTAGTCGGGGAGCTGTTTTTT; CDR3 protein: CASSLKLVGELFF
CDR3 length: 15; clone size: once; V gene: TRBV5-4; D gene: TRBD2; J gene: TRBJ2-5; CDR3 DNA: TGTGCCAGCAGCATAAGCGGGGGATCCACGGAGACCCAGTACTTC; CDR3 protein: CASSISGGSTETQYF
CDR3 length: 12; clone size: -; V gene: TRBV11-2; D gene: -; J gene: TRBJ2-7; CDR3 DNA: TGTGCCAGCAGCTCGGACAATTACGAGCAGTACTTC; CDR3 protein: CASSSDNYEQYF
CDR3 length: 14; clone size: -; V gene: TRBV6-1; D gene: TRBD1; J gene: TRBJ2-1; CDR3 DNA: TGTGCCAGCAGTGCGAGACCAGGGGGCAATGAGCAGTTCTTC; CDR3 protein: CASSARPGGNEQFF
CDR3 length: 14; clone size: few; V gene: TRBV5-1; D gene: TRBD2; J gene: TRBJ2-2; CDR3 DNA: TGCGCCAGCAGCTCTAGCGGGGACACCGGGGAGCTGTTTTTT; CDR3 protein: CASSSSGDTGELFF
CDR3 length: 12; clone size: -; V gene: TRBV27; D gene: -; J gene: TRBJ1-5; CDR3 DNA: TGTGCCAGCGGCGGGTTGGGGCAGCCCCAGCATTTT; CDR3 protein: CASGGLGQPQHF
CDR3 length: 19; clone size: -; V gene: TRBV5-1; D gene: TRBD1; J gene: TRBJ2-6; CDR3 DNA: TGCGCCAGCAGCTATTCCCGGGACAGACCTCTCTCTGGGGCCAACGTCCTGACTTTC; CDR3 protein: CASSYSRDRPLSGANVLTF
CDR3 length: 13; clone size: -; V gene: TRBV7-2; D gene: -; J gene: TRBJ2-2; CDR3 DNA: TGTGCCAGCAGCGCTGGACAAACCGGGGAGCTGTTTTTT; CDR3 protein: CASSAGQTGELFF
CDR3 length: 14; clone size: -; V gene: TRBV19; D gene: TRBD1; J gene: TRBJ2-3; CDR3 DNA: TGTGCCAGTAACTCCGGGACAGCCACAGATACGCAGTATTTT; CDR3 protein: CASNSGTATDTQYF
CDR3 length: 15; clone size: -; V gene: TRBV6-6; D gene: -; J gene: TRBJ2-7; CDR3 DNA: TGTGCCAGCAGTTACGGGGTGGGGGGTTCCTACGAGCAGTACTTC; CDR3 protein: CASSYGVGGSYEQYF
CDR3 length: 16; clone size: -; V gene: TRBV19; D gene: TRBD2; J gene: TRBJ2-3; CDR3 DNA: TGTGCCAGTAGTATAGTGTACGGGGGGAGAACAGATACGCAGTATTTT; CDR3 protein: CASSIVYGGRTDTQYF
CDR3 length: 17; clone size: -; V gene: TRBV7-3; D gene: TRBD2; J gene: TRBJ2-2; CDR3 DNA: TGTGCCAGTACTTTAAATAGCGGGGGCGCGAACACCGGGGAGCTGTTTTTT; CDR3 protein: CASTLNSGGANTGELFF
CDR3 length: 14; clone size: -; V gene: TRBV7-8; D gene: -; J gene: TRBJ2-1; CDR3 DNA: TGTGCCAGCAGCTCGATTTTGGCTTACAATGAGCAGTTCTTC; CDR3 protein: CASSSILAYNEQFF
CDR3 length: 16; clone size: -; V gene: TRBV30; D gene: TRBD1; J gene: TRBJ2-2; CDR3 DNA: TGTGCCTGGGGGTTGTCCGGGACAGGGGGCATCGGGGAGCTGTTTTTT; CDR3 protein: CAWGLSGTGGIGELFF
CDR3 length: 16; clone size: few; V gene: TRBV6-5; D gene: -; J gene: TRBJ2-7; CDR3 DNA: TGTGCCAGCAGTTCGCCGGGACGACGGAGGGCCTACGAGCAGTACTTC; CDR3 protein: CASSSPGRRRAYEQYF
CDR3 length: 11; clone size: few; V gene: TRBV20-1; D gene: -; J gene: TRBJ2-1; CDR3 DNA: TGCAGTGCTTCAAGATACGGTGAGCAGTTCTTC; CDR3 protein: CSASRYGEQFF
CDR3 length: 15; clone size: -; V gene: TRBV30; D gene: TRBD1; J gene: TRBJ1-3; CDR3 DNA: TGTGCCTGGAGTCGACAGGGGTACTCTGGAAACACCATATATTTT; CDR3 protein: CAWSRQGYSGNTIYF
CDR3 length: 11; clone size: few; V gene: TRBV28; D gene: -; J gene: TRBJ1-2; CDR3 DNA: TGTGCCAGCAGGATGGGCAGCTATTACACCTTC; CDR3 protein: CASRMGSYYTF
CDR3 length: 19; clone size: -; V gene: TRBV7-6; D gene: TRBD1; J gene: TRBJ2-2; CDR3 DNA: TGTGCCAGCAGCTTAGCTAACAGGGGGTTTACAGCGAACACCGGGGAGCTGTTTTTT; CDR3 protein: CASSLANRGFTANTGELFF
CDR3 length: 17; clone size: -; V gene: TRBV4-1; D gene: TRBD2; J gene: TRBJ2-3; CDR3 DNA: TGCGCCAGCAGCCAAACCGGACTAGTCTTTGGCACAGATACGCAGTATTTT; CDR3 protein: CASSQTGLVFGTDTQYF
CDR3 length: 12; clone size: -; V gene: TRBV19; D gene: -; J gene: TRBJ2-7; CDR3 DNA: TGTGCCAGTACAGGGGATTCCTACGAGCAGTACTTC; CDR3 protein: CASTGDSYEQYF
CDR3 length: 13; clone size: -; V gene: TRBV28; D gene: TRBD1; J gene: TRBJ1-2; CDR3 DNA: TGTGCCAGCAGCGGACAGGGGAACTATGGCTACACCTTC; CDR3 protein: CASSGQGNYGYTF
CDR3 length: 18; clone size: -; V gene: TRBV14; D gene: TRBD2; J gene: TRBJ2-5; CDR3 DNA: TGTGCCAGCAGCCCCCGAGTAGCGGGGACGGATTTGTGGGAGACCCAGTACTTC; CDR3 protein: CASSPRVAGTDLWETQYF
CDR3 length: 18; clone size: -; V gene: TRBV7-9; D gene: TRBD1; J gene: TRBJ2-5; CDR3 DNA: TGTGCCAGCAGCTTCCGGGACAGGAACTATAAACGCCAAGAGACCCAGTACTTC; CDR3 protein: CASSFRDRNYKRQETQYF
CDR3 length: 12; clone size: once; V gene: TRBV30; D gene: TRBD1; J gene: TRBJ1-2; CDR3 DNA: TGTGCCTGGGGGACAGGGGGAAATGGCTACACCTTC; CDR3 protein: CAWGTGGNGYTF
CDR3 length: 15; clone size: once; V gene: TRBV4-1; D gene: TRBD1; J gene: TRBJ2-5; CDR3 DNA: TGCGCCAGCAGCCAGGAAAGGACAGGGGGAGAGACCCAGTACTTC; CDR3 protein: CASSQERTGGETQYF
CDR3 length: 13; clone size: -; V gene: TRBV18; D gene: -; J gene: TRBJ2-5; CDR3 DNA: TGTGCCAGCTCACGGGCTGAACAAGAGACCCAGTACTTC; CDR3 protein: CASSRAEQETQYF
CDR3 length: 16; clone size: -; V gene: TRBV5-4; D gene: TRBD2; J gene: TRBJ2-3; CDR3 DNA: TGTGCCAGCAGATCTGGACTAGCTCCTTGGACAGATACGCAGTATTTT; CDR3 protein: CASRSGLAPWTDTQYF
CDR3 length: 15; clone size: once; V gene: TRBV5-1; D gene: -; J gene: TRBJ1-2; CDR3 DNA: TGCGCCAGCAGCTCCCAGGGGTACGGGGACTATGGCTACACCTTC; CDR3 protein: CASSSQGYGDYGYTF
CDR3 length: 16; clone size: -; V gene: TRBV7-9; D gene: -; J gene: TRBJ2-7; CDR3 DNA: TGTGCCAGCAGCTCTCGATCGACAGGGAGGATAAACGAGCAGTACTTC; CDR3 protein: CASSSRSTGRINEQYF
CDR3 length: 17; clone size: few; V gene: TRBV12-5; D gene: TRBD1; J gene: TRBJ2-3; CDR3 DNA: TGTGCTAGTGGTTCCTCCCAGGGGGCGATTAGCACAGATACGCAGTATTTT; CDR3 protein: CASGSSQGAISTDTQYF
CDR3 length: 15; clone size: -; V gene: TRBV5-6; D gene: TRBD2; J gene: TRBJ2-3; CDR3 DNA: TGTGCCAGCAGCCCATGGACGGGGGGAACAGATACGCAGTATTTT; CDR3 protein: CASSPWTGGTDTQYF
CDR3 length: 15; clone size: -; V gene: TRBV19; D gene: -; J gene: TRBJ1-6; CDR3 DNA: TGTGCCAGTAGTCCCCCGGGACTGAGTAATTCACCCCTCCACTTT; CDR3 protein: CASSPPGLSNSPLHF
CDR3 length: 17; clone size: -; V gene: TRBV5-4; D gene: TRBD1; J gene: TRBJ2-2; CDR3 DNA: TGTGCCAGCAGCCCTCACGCCGGGACAGGGGACACCGGGGAGCTGTTTTTT; CDR3 protein: CASSPHAGTGDTGELFF
CDR3 length: 15; clone size: -; V gene: TRBV7-3; D gene: -; J gene: TRBJ2-3; CDR3 DNA: TGTGCCAGCAGCTTAGGTCTAGGTAGCACAGATACGCAGTATTTT; CDR3 protein: CASSLGLGSTDTQYF